This T cell receptor beta chain was sequenced for a study of blood T cell repertoires in COVID-19. Study details: Samples came from the United States, Italy and Spain, spanning acute and convalescent COVID-19. PBMCs, B-cell-depleted T cells, or T cells were the source of the cDNA or gDNA that made up the material.

This clone was seen a few times. In the original processing: Cell counts per sample came from amplifying reference gene primers. The data were produced by immunoSEQ multiplex PCR, yet TCRdb's version contains in-frame clones alone and is incomplete. The V and J calls and the clone size are those of that table, but D and trimming were determined from the DNA. The sample contains under 120,000 clones, roughly 81% of which appear only once. The sequenced sample was peripheral blood. The clonotype comes from a human donor in a cohort sampled during active COVID-19.

DNA for the CDR3: TGTGCCTCAGCGAGAAGGGGGCCGAATCAGCCCCAGCATTTT. It specifies CASARRGPNQPQHF. The V call is TRBV24-1, the J call TRBJ1-5, with 7 bases aligning to TRBD1. The CDR3 extends over 14 amino acids. Losses at the gene ends were 12 bases for V and 4 bases for J; bases not matched to a gene: 11. The germline gives CDR1 KGHDR, CDR2 SFDVKD.